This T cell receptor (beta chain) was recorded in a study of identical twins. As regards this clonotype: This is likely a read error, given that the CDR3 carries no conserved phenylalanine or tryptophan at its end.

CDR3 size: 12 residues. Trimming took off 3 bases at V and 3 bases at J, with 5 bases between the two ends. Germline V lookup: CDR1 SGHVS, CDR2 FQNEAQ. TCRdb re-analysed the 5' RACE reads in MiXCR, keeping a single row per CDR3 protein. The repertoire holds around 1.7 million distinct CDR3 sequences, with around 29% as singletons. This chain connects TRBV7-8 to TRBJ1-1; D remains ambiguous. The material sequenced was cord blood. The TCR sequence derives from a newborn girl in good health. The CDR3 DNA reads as TGTGCCAGCAGCTTGAAGGACACTGAAGCTTTCTAT. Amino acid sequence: CASSLKDTEAFY.